These T cell receptor beta chains were read from a single sample in a study of T-cell memory formation after mild COVID-19. TCRdb redid the calling of the 5' RACE reads with MiXCR, one entry per CDR3 protein. This sample has about 560,000 distinct CDR3 sequences; around a sixth occur once, and the top ten carry less than 10%. Sequencing input: PBMCs or a T cell subset sorted from them (not recorded which). The receptors were gathered from an adult woman who had mild COVID-19 (a few samples of this study predate the infection). Cell type and time point are not known. CDR3s include the opening cysteine and the closing phenylalanine or tryptophan. The D gene is left open where the match is weak. The listing skips clone size in some rows; elsewhere it reads once, few, many or a size class.

DNA: TGCGCCAGCAGGAGGACAGGGGCGAGCGGGGAGCTGTTTTTT
CDR3: CASRRTGASGELFF
J: TRBJ2-2
V: TRBV5-1
D: TRBD1
size: few

DNA: TGTGCCAGCAGCAAAACAGGGGATAATAATGAAAAACTGTTTTTT
CDR3: CASSKTGDNNEKLFF
J: TRBJ1-4
V: TRBV21-1
D: NA
size: NA

DNA: TGCGCCAGCAGCCAATTCCTCGGGACAGTGTATAGCAATCAGCCCCAGCATTTT
CDR3: CASSQFLGTVYSNQPQHF
J: TRBJ1-5
V: TRBV4-1
D: TRBD1
size: NA

DNA: TGTGCCATCAGTGATCCCGGCCGGCATGAGGAAGGAGATACGCAGTATTTT
CDR3: CAISDPGRHEEGDTQYF
J: TRBJ2-3
V: TRBV10-3
D: NA
size: few

DNA: TGTGCCAGCAGCCGCTGGTCCTACGAGCAGTACTTC
CDR3: CASSRWSYEQYF
J: TRBJ2-7
V: TRBV3-1
D: NA
size: many

DNA: TGCGCCAGCAGCCAGTCGGGGTTCTTCTCCTACAATGAGCAGTTCTTC
CDR3: CASSQSGFFSYNEQFF
J: TRBJ2-1
V: TRBV4-1
D: NA
size: few

DNA: TGTGCCAGCAGTTCCGATGAGGGGGGAAACAATGAGCAGTTCTTC
CDR3: CASSSDEGGNNEQFF
J: TRBJ2-1
V: TRBV6-5
D: NA
size: NA

DNA: TGCGCCAGCAGCGACAATCCAACTAATGAAAAACTGTTTTTT
CDR3: CASSDNPTNEKLFF
J: TRBJ1-4
V: TRBV5-1
D: NA
size: few

DNA: TGTGCCACCAGCAGGGCAGGACAGCTCCGCTCCTACGAGCAGTACTTC
CDR3: CATSRAGQLRSYEQYF
J: TRBJ2-7
V: TRBV15
D: NA
size: NA

DNA: TGTGCCAGCAGCTGGACAGACGCTGGAAACACCATATATTTT
CDR3: CASSWTDAGNTIYF
J: TRBJ1-3
V: TRBV7-6
D: NA
size: NA

DNA: TGTGCCAGCAGCCGACAATTTAATATGAACACTGAAGCTTTCTTT
CDR3: CASSRQFNMNTEAFF
J: TRBJ1-1
V: TRBV7-6
D: NA
size: NA